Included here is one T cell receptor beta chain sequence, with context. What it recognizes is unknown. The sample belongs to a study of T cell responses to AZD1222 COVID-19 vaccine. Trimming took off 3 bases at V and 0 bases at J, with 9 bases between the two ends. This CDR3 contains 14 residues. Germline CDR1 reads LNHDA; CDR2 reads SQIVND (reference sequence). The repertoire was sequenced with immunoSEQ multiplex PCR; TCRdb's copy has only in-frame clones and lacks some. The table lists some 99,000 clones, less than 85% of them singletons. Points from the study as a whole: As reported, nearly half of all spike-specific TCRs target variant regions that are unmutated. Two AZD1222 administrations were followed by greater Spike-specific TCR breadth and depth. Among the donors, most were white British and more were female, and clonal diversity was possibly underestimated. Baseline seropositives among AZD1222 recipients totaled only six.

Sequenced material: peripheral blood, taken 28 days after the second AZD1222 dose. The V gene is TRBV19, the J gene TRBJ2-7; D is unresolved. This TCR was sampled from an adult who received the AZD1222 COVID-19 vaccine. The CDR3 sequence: CASSMAKSSYEQYF. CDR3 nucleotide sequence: TGTGCCAGTAGTATGGCCAAAAGCTCCTACGAGCAGTACTTC.